Listed below are T cell receptor beta chains from one sample, sequenced in a study of vaccination and CD4 T cells after COVID-19. TCRdb re-derived calls from the PCR reads in MiXCR, one entry per CDR3 protein. The sample holds 25,000 or so distinct CDR3 sequences, about 53% seen once. These TCRs are of unknown antigen specificity. The sequencing input was CD4+ T cells from blood, cultured in vitro. All receptors derive from a human donor who had recovered from COVID-19. The CDR3 runs from the conserved cysteine through the conserved F or W. Each record gives: CDR3 protein, CDR3 DNA, J gene, clone size, V gene, D gene. A D gene is named only where the DNA matches it firmly. For some rows the clone size is stated as once, few or many, or as a class when expanded; others skip it.

CDR3: CSARAGFGNYGYTF
DNA: TGCAGTGCTAGAGCAGGGTTCGGTAACTATGGCTACACCTTC
J: TRBJ1-2
size: NA
V: TRBV20-1
D: NA

CDR3: CASSLLYSGTGELFF
DNA: TGTGCCAGCAGTTTATTGTACAGCGGGACCGGGGAGCTGTTTTTT
J: TRBJ2-2
size: few
V: TRBV27
D: NA

CDR3: CASSLGGGSNSPLHF
DNA: TGTGCCAGCAGCCTCGGGGGGGGCTCAAATTCACCCCTCCACTTT
J: TRBJ1-6
size: NA
V: TRBV12-3/TRBV12-4
D: NA

CDR3: CASSAPGEDSYTF
DNA: TGTGCCAGCAGTGCCCCAGGGGAAGATAGCTACACCTTC
J: TRBJ1-2
size: few
V: TRBV28
D: NA

CDR3: CASSYSGGVQTQYF
DNA: TGTGCCAGCAGTTATTCCGGCGGGGTACAGACCCAGTACTTC
J: TRBJ2-5
size: NA
V: TRBV6-2/TRBV6-3
D: NA

CDR3: CASSPTTTRADTQYF
DNA: TGTGCCAGCAGCCCCACTACCACTCGGGCAGATACGCAGTATTTT
J: TRBJ2-3
size: NA
V: TRBV7-2
D: NA

CDR3: CASSSAGTANTGELFF
DNA: TGTGCCAGCAGTTCCGCCGGGACAGCCAACACCGGGGAGCTGTTTTTT
J: TRBJ2-2
size: NA
V: TRBV27
D: TRBD1

CDR3: CAISEREGETQYF
DNA: TGTGCCATCAGTGAGCGGGAGGGAGAGACCCAGTACTTC
J: TRBJ2-5
size: once
V: TRBV6-1
D: TRBD2

CDR3: CASSLANVRNTEAFF
DNA: TGTGCCAGCAGCTTAGCTAACGTAAGGAACACTGAAGCTTTCTTT
J: TRBJ1-1
size: NA
V: TRBV7-2
D: NA

CDR3: CASSTRGLYNTGELFF
DNA: TGTGCCAGCAGTACCCGGGGACTTTACAACACCGGGGAGCTGTTTTTT
J: TRBJ2-2
size: NA
V: TRBV6-2/TRBV6-3
D: NA

CDR3: CASSSTSGQGAREQYF
DNA: TGTGCCAGCAGTAGCACCTCGGGACAGGGGGCGAGGGAGCAGTACTTC
J: TRBJ2-7
size: NA
V: TRBV25-1
D: TRBD1

CDR3: CASSRGSTGTQYF
DNA: TGTGCCAGCAGCAGAGGCAGTACCGGGACCCAGTACTTC
J: TRBJ2-5
size: NA
V: TRBV7-6
D: NA

CDR3: CSARIPGQTNYGYTF
DNA: TGCAGTGCTAGAATACCGGGACAGACTAACTATGGCTACACCTTC
J: TRBJ1-2
size: few
V: TRBV20-1
D: TRBD1

CDR3: CASSSRLASSYNEQFF
DNA: TGTGCCAGCAGTTCCCGCCTAGCGTCCTCCTACAATGAGCAGTTCTTC
J: TRBJ2-1
size: NA
V: TRBV6-2/TRBV6-3
D: NA

CDR3: CASSQDRGGKGADTQYF
DNA: TGTGCCAGCAGCCAAGATAGGGGGGGCAAGGGCGCAGATACGCAGTATTTT
J: TRBJ2-3
size: NA
V: TRBV4-2
D: NA

CDR3: CASSLVVGGGYGYTF
DNA: TGTGCCAGCAGCTTAGTAGTAGGGGGCGGCTATGGCTACACCTTC
J: TRBJ1-2
size: NA
V: TRBV7-2
D: TRBD1

CDR3: CASSLSFSGGLNEQFF
DNA: TGTGCCAGCAGCTTAAGTTTCAGCGGGGGCCTCAATGAGCAGTTCTTC
J: TRBJ2-1
size: NA
V: TRBV7-2
D: TRBD2

CDR3: CASSYPAGLSPLHF
DNA: TGTGCCAGCAGTTACCCGGCAGGGCTATCACCCCTCCACTTT
J: TRBJ1-6
size: NA
V: TRBV6-2/TRBV6-3
D: NA

CDR3: CASRGWQGRNQPQHF
DNA: TGTGCCAGCAGAGGGTGGCAGGGTCGGAATCAGCCCCAGCATTTT
J: TRBJ1-5
size: NA
V: TRBV6-2/TRBV6-3
D: NA

CDR3: CAWSDTGLATEAFF
DNA: TGTGCCTGGAGTGATACGGGGCTGGCCACTGAAGCTTTCTTT
J: TRBJ1-1
size: NA
V: TRBV30
D: NA

CDR3: CASSSRLSGEQFF
DNA: TGTGCCAGCAGTTCGCGCCTTAGCGGTGAGCAGTTCTTC
J: TRBJ2-1
size: NA
V: TRBV6-2/TRBV6-3
D: NA

CDR3: CASSLLTAGYGYTF
DNA: TGTGCCAGCAGCTTACTCACGGCGGGCTATGGCTACACCTTC
J: TRBJ1-2
size: NA
V: TRBV7-2
D: NA

CDR3: CASSSLAASGGNTGELFF
DNA: TGTGCCAGCAGTAGTCTAGCCGCGAGCGGGGGGAACACCGGGGAGCTGTTTTTT
J: TRBJ2-2
size: NA
V: TRBV6-2/TRBV6-3
D: TRBD2

CDR3: CASSSPALENMNTEAFF
DNA: TGTGCCAGCAGTTCTCCCGCCCTTGAAAATATGAACACTGAAGCTTTCTTT
J: TRBJ1-1
size: NA
V: TRBV28
D: NA

CDR3: CSAPSGLIYNEQFF
DNA: TGCAGTGCTCCATCAGGACTCATATACAATGAGCAGTTCTTC
J: TRBJ2-1
size: NA
V: TRBV20-1
D: NA

CDR3: CASSDTGNYGYTF
DNA: TGTGCCAGCAGTGACACAGGAAACTATGGCTACACCTTC
J: TRBJ1-2
size: NA
V: TRBV6-1
D: NA

CDR3: CAWSVDNNYGYTF
DNA: TGTGCCTGGAGTGTGGATAATAACTATGGCTACACCTTC
J: TRBJ1-2
size: NA
V: TRBV30
D: NA

CDR3: CASSYRDRPSYGYTF
DNA: TGTGCCAGCAGTTACAGGGACAGACCTTCCTATGGCTACACCTTC
J: TRBJ1-2
size: NA
V: TRBV6-5
D: TRBD1

CDR3: CASSEGRTGGQRDTEAFF
DNA: TGTGCCAGCAGTGAAGGCCGTACAGGGGGTCAACGGGACACTGAAGCTTTCTTT
J: TRBJ1-1
size: NA
V: TRBV2
D: TRBD1

CDR3: CASSIVWDSYGYTF
DNA: TGTGCCAGTAGTATAGTTTGGGACAGCTATGGCTACACCTTC
J: TRBJ1-2
size: NA
V: TRBV19
D: TRBD1

CDR3: CASSLVEGIQETQYF
DNA: TGTGCCAGCAGCTTAGTGGAGGGGATCCAAGAGACCCAGTACTTC
J: TRBJ2-5
size: NA
V: TRBV7-8
D: NA

CDR3: CSVKDPSNQPQHF
DNA: TGCAGTGTTAAAGACCCTAGCAATCAGCCCCAGCATTTT
J: TRBJ1-5
size: few
V: TRBV20-1
D: NA

CDR3: CATRENSGNTIYF
DNA: TGTGCCACCAGAGAAAACTCTGGAAACACCATATATTTT
J: TRBJ1-3
size: NA
V: TRBV15
D: NA

CDR3: CASSPERGELFF
DNA: TGTGCCAGCAGCCCAGAGAGAGGGGAGCTGTTTTTT
J: TRBJ2-2
size: few
V: TRBV7-9
D: NA

CDR3: CAWSASGISNRPQHF
DNA: TGTGCCTGGAGTGCTTCAGGGATTAGCAATCGGCCCCAGCATTTT
J: TRBJ1-5
size: NA
V: TRBV30
D: NA

CDR3: CASRLGALQYF
DNA: TGTGCCAGCAGACTCGGCGCGCTGCAGTACTTC
J: TRBJ2-7
size: once
V: TRBV6-1
D: NA

CDR3: CASSDRQGPGGYTF
DNA: TGTGCCAGCAGTGATCGACAGGGGCCGGGAGGCTACACCTTC
J: TRBJ1-2
size: NA
V: TRBV6-1
D: TRBD1